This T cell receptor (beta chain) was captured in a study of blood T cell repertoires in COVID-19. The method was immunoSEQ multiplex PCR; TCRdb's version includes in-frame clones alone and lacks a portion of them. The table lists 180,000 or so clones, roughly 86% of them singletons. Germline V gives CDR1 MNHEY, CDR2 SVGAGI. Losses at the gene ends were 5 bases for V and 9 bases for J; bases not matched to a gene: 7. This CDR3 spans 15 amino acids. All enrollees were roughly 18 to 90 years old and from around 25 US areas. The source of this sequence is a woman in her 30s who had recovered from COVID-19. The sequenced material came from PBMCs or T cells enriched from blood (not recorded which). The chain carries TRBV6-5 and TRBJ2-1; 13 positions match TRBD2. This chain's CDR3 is CASSRLAGGQGEQFF. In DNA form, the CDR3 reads TGTGCCAGCAGTCGACTAGCGGGAGGCCAGGGTGAGCAGTTCTTC.